The rows below give T cell receptor beta chains drawn from one sample of a study of blood T cell repertoires in COVID-19. Produced via immunoSEQ multiplex PCR; TCRdb's table is partial and in-frame only. The sample lists some 200,000 clones; around 82% were seen once. Sequencing used peripheral blood. The receptors were sampled from a woman in her 70s with acute or convalescent COVID-19. Both conserved end residues are part of each CDR3. Each record gives: D gene, clone size, CDR3 length, J gene, V gene, CDR3 protein, CDR3 DNA. A D gene is named only where the DNA matches it firmly. Clone size is given for some rows only: seen once, a few or many times, or a class if the clone is expanded.

D gene: NA
clone size: NA
CDR3 length: 13
J gene: TRBJ2-5
V gene: TRBV30
CDR3 protein: CAWSVRVEETQYF
CDR3 DNA: TGTGCCTGGAGTGTCCGAGTGGAGGAGACCCAGTACTTC

D gene: TRBD1
clone size: few
CDR3 length: 16
J gene: TRBJ1-6
V gene: TRBV7-3
CDR3 protein: CASSLTGTGHDSPLHF
CDR3 DNA: TGTGCCAGCAGCTTAACCGGGACAGGTCATGATTCACCCCTCCACTTT

D gene: NA
clone size: NA
CDR3 length: 18
J gene: TRBJ1-5
V gene: TRBV3-1/TRBV3-2
CDR3 protein: CASSHSRVQATGNQPQHF
CDR3 DNA: TGTGCCAGCAGCCACTCCAGAGTACAGGCAACTGGCAATCAGCCCCAGCATTTT

D gene: NA
clone size: few
CDR3 length: 19
J gene: TRBJ2-7
V gene: TRBV2
CDR3 protein: CASSDTLIGRDIFSYEQYF
CDR3 DNA: TGTGCCAGCAGTGATACGTTAATAGGAAGGGACATCTTCTCCTACGAGCAGTACTTC

D gene: TRBD2
clone size: NA
CDR3 length: 15
J gene: TRBJ2-7
V gene: TRBV18
CDR3 protein: CASSPQRDAPYEQYF
CDR3 DNA: TGTGCCAGCTCACCTCAGCGGGACGCCCCCTACGAGCAGTACTTC

D gene: NA
clone size: NA
CDR3 length: 15
J gene: TRBJ2-3
V gene: TRBV5-4
CDR3 protein: CASSMGGPGEDTQYF
CDR3 DNA: TGTGCCAGCAGCATGGGCGGGCCGGGGGAAGATACGCAGTATTTT

D gene: TRBD1
clone size: NA
CDR3 length: 15
J gene: TRBJ1-2
V gene: TRBV19
CDR3 protein: CASSPRQGVGYGYTF
CDR3 DNA: TGTGCCAGTAGTCCTCGACAGGGAGTAGGGTATGGCTACACCTTC

D gene: NA
clone size: NA
CDR3 length: 14
J gene: TRBJ1-1
V gene: TRBV3-1/TRBV3-2
CDR3 protein: CASSQGGGETEAFF
CDR3 DNA: TGTGCCAGCAGCCAAGGCGGGGGCGAGACTGAAGCTTTCTTT

D gene: TRBD1
clone size: NA
CDR3 length: 20
J gene: TRBJ1-1
V gene: TRBV28
CDR3 protein: CASRTQFRGTGISGNTEAFF
CDR3 DNA: TGTGCCAGCAGGACACAGTTTAGGGGGACAGGGATATCTGGGAACACTGAAGCTTTCTTT

D gene: TRBD1
clone size: NA
CDR3 length: 17
J gene: TRBJ2-4
V gene: TRBV5-1
CDR3 protein: CASSSTPGTGWKNIQYF
CDR3 DNA: TGCGCCAGCAGCTCAACCCCCGGGACAGGCTGGAAAAACATTCAGTACTTC

D gene: NA
clone size: NA
CDR3 length: 14
J gene: TRBJ1-1
V gene: TRBV19
CDR3 protein: CASSNPRRDTEAFF
CDR3 DNA: TGTGCCAGTAGTAACCCGAGGAGGGACACTGAAGCTTTCTTT

D gene: NA
clone size: once
CDR3 length: 11
J gene: TRBJ1-1
V gene: TRBV24-1
CDR3 protein: CATRGGGEAFF
CDR3 DNA: TGTGCCACCCGCGGGGGAGGGGAAGCTTTCTTT

D gene: NA
clone size: NA
CDR3 length: 16
J gene: TRBJ2-7
V gene: TRBV5-1
CDR3 protein: CASSSTPDYGGGEQYF
CDR3 DNA: TGCGCCAGCAGCTCCACCCCGGACTACGGTGGGGGCGAGCAGTACTTC

D gene: NA
clone size: NA
CDR3 length: 13
J gene: TRBJ2-7
V gene: TRBV6-5
CDR3 protein: CASSYSDSYEQYF
CDR3 DNA: TGTGCCAGCAGTTACTCGGACAGCTACGAGCAGTACTTC

D gene: TRBD1
clone size: NA
CDR3 length: 13
J gene: TRBJ1-6
V gene: TRBV30
CDR3 protein: CAWRRDRTSPLHF
CDR3 DNA: TGTGCCTGGAGGCGGGACAGGACTTCACCCCTCCACTTT

D gene: TRBD1
clone size: NA
CDR3 length: 15
J gene: TRBJ2-5
V gene: TRBV5-4
CDR3 protein: CASSTTGTRGETQYF
CDR3 DNA: TGTGCCAGCAGCACCACCGGGACCAGGGGGGAGACCCAGTACTTC

D gene: NA
clone size: NA
CDR3 length: 16
J gene: TRBJ2-3
V gene: TRBV29-1
CDR3 protein: CSALERGPPSTDTQYF
CDR3 DNA: TGCAGCGCACTTGAGAGAGGCCCCCCTAGCACAGATACGCAGTATTTT

D gene: TRBD1
clone size: NA
CDR3 length: 15
J gene: TRBJ2-2
V gene: TRBV5-6
CDR3 protein: CASSTGTGLPGELFF
CDR3 DNA: TGTGCCAGCAGCACCGGGACAGGACTCCCCGGGGAGCTGTTTTTT

D gene: TRBD1
clone size: NA
CDR3 length: 14
J gene: TRBJ1-2
V gene: TRBV19
CDR3 protein: CASSRTGINYGYTF
CDR3 DNA: TGTGCCAGTAGTCGGACAGGGATCAACTATGGCTACACCTTC

D gene: NA
clone size: once
CDR3 length: 16
J gene: TRBJ1-2
V gene: TRBV4-2
CDR3 protein: CASSQGLTVPNYGYTF
CDR3 DNA: TGTGCCAGCAGCCAAGGCCTAACGGTTCCTAACTATGGCTACACCTTC

D gene: TRBD1
clone size: NA
CDR3 length: 17
J gene: TRBJ1-2
V gene: TRBV28
CDR3 protein: CASSLLLPGQGAGGYTF
CDR3 DNA: TGTGCCAGCAGCCTCCTCTTGCCGGGACAGGGGGCCGGTGGCTACACCTTC

D gene: NA
clone size: NA
CDR3 length: 11
J gene: TRBJ1-2
V gene: TRBV28
CDR3 protein: CASSWVGGYTF
CDR3 DNA: TGTGCCAGCAGTTGGGTGGGCGGCTACACCTTC

D gene: NA
clone size: few
CDR3 length: 15
J gene: TRBJ2-1
V gene: TRBV18
CDR3 protein: CASSPGGIAYNEQFF
CDR3 DNA: TGTGCCAGCTCACCGGGCGGGATTGCCTACAATGAGCAGTTCTTC

D gene: NA
clone size: few
CDR3 length: 14
J gene: TRBJ1-5
V gene: TRBV5-1
CDR3 protein: CASSVQGGNQPQHF
CDR3 DNA: TGCGCCAGCAGCGTCCAGGGTGGCAATCAGCCCCAGCATTTT

D gene: NA
clone size: NA
CDR3 length: 14
J gene: TRBJ2-3
V gene: TRBV5-5
CDR3 protein: CASSFGPNTDTQYF
CDR3 DNA: TGTGCCAGCAGCTTTGGGCCCAACACAGATACGCAGTATTTT

D gene: TRBD2
clone size: NA
CDR3 length: 14
J gene: TRBJ2-3
V gene: TRBV10-3
CDR3 protein: CAISDIREADTQYF
CDR3 DNA: TGTGCCATCAGTGATATCCGGGAGGCAGATACGCAGTATTTT

D gene: TRBD2
clone size: many
CDR3 length: 16
J gene: TRBJ2-1
V gene: TRBV27
CDR3 protein: CASSRDRTSGYNEQFF
CDR3 DNA: TGTGCCAGCAGCCGAGACAGGACTAGCGGGTACAATGAGCAGTTCTTC

D gene: NA
clone size: NA
CDR3 length: 15
J gene: TRBJ2-5
V gene: TRBV19
CDR3 protein: CASSPPVNTGETQYF
CDR3 DNA: TGTGCCAGTAGTCCCCCGGTGAATACGGGGGAGACCCAGTACTTC

D gene: NA
clone size: NA
CDR3 length: 15
J gene: TRBJ1-1
V gene: TRBV21-1
CDR3 protein: CASSQKTGANTEAFF
CDR3 DNA: TGTGCCAGCAGCCAAAAGACAGGGGCGAACACTGAAGCTTTCTTT

D gene: TRBD1
clone size: NA
CDR3 length: 12
J gene: TRBJ2-7
V gene: TRBV29-1
CDR3 protein: CSVQGALYEQYF
CDR3 DNA: TGCAGCGTTCAGGGGGCACTCTACGAGCAGTACTTC

D gene: NA
clone size: NA
CDR3 length: 16
J gene: TRBJ1-3
V gene: TRBV9
CDR3 protein: CASSARTGISGNTIYF
CDR3 DNA: TGTGCCAGCAGCGCCCGGACGGGAATCTCTGGAAACACCATATATTTT

D gene: NA
clone size: few
CDR3 length: 13
J gene: TRBJ1-1
V gene: TRBV30
CDR3 protein: CAWSQQGYTEAFF
CDR3 DNA: TGTGCCTGGAGTCAACAGGGTTATACTGAAGCTTTCTTT

D gene: TRBD2
clone size: NA
CDR3 length: 13
J gene: TRBJ2-7
V gene: TRBV27
CDR3 protein: CASASGRLYEQYF
CDR3 DNA: TGTGCCAGCGCCAGCGGGAGGCTCTACGAGCAGTACTTC

D gene: TRBD2
clone size: NA
CDR3 length: 16
J gene: TRBJ2-5
V gene: TRBV5-4
CDR3 protein: CASSFGLAGGQETQYF
CDR3 DNA: TGTGCCAGCAGTTTCGGACTAGCGGGAGGGCAAGAGACCCAGTACTTC

D gene: NA
clone size: NA
CDR3 length: 13
J gene: TRBJ1-5
V gene: TRBV2
CDR3 protein: CASRWQINQPQHF
CDR3 DNA: TGTGCCAGCAGGTGGCAAATCAATCAGCCCCAGCATTTT

D gene: NA
clone size: NA
CDR3 length: 15
J gene: TRBJ2-3
V gene: TRBV18
CDR3 protein: CASSPATRGRDTQYF
CDR3 DNA: TGTGCCAGCTCACCCGCGACAAGGGGGAGAGATACGCAGTATTTT

D gene: TRBD2
clone size: NA
CDR3 length: 14
J gene: TRBJ2-3
V gene: TRBV10-3
CDR3 protein: CAIGLAGNTDTQYF
CDR3 DNA: TGTGCCATTGGACTAGCGGGGAACACAGATACGCAGTATTTT

D gene: TRBD1
clone size: NA
CDR3 length: 15
J gene: TRBJ1-2
V gene: TRBV5-6
CDR3 protein: CASSFRDREWNGYTF
CDR3 DNA: TGTGCCAGCAGCTTTAGGGACAGGGAATGGAATGGCTACACCTTC

D gene: TRBD1
clone size: NA
CDR3 length: 16
J gene: TRBJ1-6
V gene: TRBV27
CDR3 protein: CASSLYEGDRGSPLHF
CDR3 DNA: TGTGCCAGCAGTTTATATGAAGGGGACAGGGGCTCACCCCTCCACTTT

D gene: NA
clone size: NA
CDR3 length: 13
J gene: TRBJ1-2
V gene: TRBV27
CDR3 protein: CASSFRGYYGYTF
CDR3 DNA: TGTGCCAGCAGTTTCAGGGGCTACTATGGCTACACCTTC